This paragraph covers one TCR beta chain sequence. The antigen is not known. Time point in this sample: blood 4 weeks post-SBRT, at nephrectomy. Documented treatment: 15 Gy SBRT to primary tumor, nephrectomy 4 weeks later. Profiling relied on immunoSEQ multiplex PCR, and the TCRdb table lists in-frame clones only, not all of them. The sample holds tens of thousands of clones, about 85% seen once. The source of the sample is a study of radiation and T cells in renal cell carcinoma. Whole-study results and caveats: In blood, top tumor clones expanded by 2 weeks, shrinking by 4.

This CDR3 contains 15 residues. V dropped 2 bases and J dropped 4 bases, with 10 bases sitting between them. Per the germline V gene, CDR1 is SGHRS and CDR2 is YFSETQ. The origin of this receptor is a man aged 45-60 years with renal cell carcinoma. The sequencing used blood, collected from a patient whose treatment included radiotherapy and nephrectomy. The V and J genes are TRBV5-1 and TRBJ2-6; a possible D gene is TRBD1 (5 bases). The CDR3 DNA is TGCGCCAGCAGCTTCTCAGGGCAGGGGGCCAACGTCCTGACTTTC. As protein: CASSFSGQGANVLTF.